This TCR beta chain was captured by sequencing in a study of blood T cell repertoires in COVID-19. At the level of the study: COVID-19 samples from acute and convalescent phases originated in the United States, Italy and Spain.

V lost 4 bases and J lost 5, with 14 bases in between. The CDR3 has 14 residues. Germline V gene sequence: CDR1 LNHDA, CDR2 SQIVND (reference sequence). Participants were aged 18 to 89 years from approximately 25 US areas. Membership in each cohort depended on participant-reported clinical history. Produced via immunoSEQ multiplex PCR; TCRdb's table is partial and in-frame only. This sample yields approximately 150,000 clones, of which roughly 90% are seen a single time; approximately 3.7% belongs to the top ten. The sequenced material came from PBMCs or T cells enriched from blood (not recorded which). This sequence originates from a woman between 35 and 50 years old who had been exposed to COVID-19. The gene calls are TRBV19 and TRBJ1-1; D is undetermined. For the CDR3, the DNA is TGTGCCAGTAGTACTCTCCGGGTGGAAACTGAAGCTTTCTTT. Translation: CASSTLRVETEAFF.